This T cell receptor beta chain was identified during a study of T cell responses to AZD1222 COVID-19 vaccine. Findings and caveats of the study: Repertoires were collected only later (after the peak T cell response had occurred).

Only in-frame clones appear in the TCRdb table, and some are missing; sequencing was by immunoSEQ multiplex PCR. The data show some 120,000 clones, with roughly 92% seen just once and roughly 1.5% held by the top ten. This clone occurred once. The antigen remains undetermined. The V and J ends lost 0 bases and 8 bases, in that order; junction bases with no gene match: 8. Germline V gene data show CDR1 as SGHRS and CDR2 as YFSETQ. This CDR3 region has 15 residues. This specimen consisted of peripheral blood, obtained 28 days after the second AZD1222 dose. This clonotype was obtained from an adult who received the AZD1222 COVID-19 vaccine. The chain employs TRBV5-1 and TRBJ2-1, with 7 bases matching TRBD2. CDR3 in amino acids: CASSLAITTSYEQFF. CDR3 DNA sequence: TGCGCCAGCAGCTTGGCCATTACGACTAGCTATGAGCAGTTCTTC.